The 11 T cell receptor beta chains below were found in one sample sequenced in a study of shared clonotypes between healthy human individuals (dated by TCRdb to the early 2020s). Libraries were constructed by the immunoSEQ multiplex PCR assay. The table was pulled from immuneACCESS by TCRdb, which kept in-frame rearrangements only. Such tables lose some clones; where checked, under half of the loss comes from unresolved V genes, and the rest has no known cause. This sample has some 690,000 clones in its table, and roughly 91% of those were observed once. The ten largest clones add up to more than 30% of the sample. The source material was memory CD8+ T cells from PBMCs. The cell subset or site tag for this specimen amounts to: CD45RO+ cells pooled with CCR7-negative TemRA cells. Receptor source: a man aged 18 to 29 in good health. Some clones in this sample may be carry-over from other donors' samples.

The gene calls are TRBV7-9 and TRBJ1-5; D remains unclear. From germline, CDR1 is SEHNR and CDR2 FQNEAQ (reference sequence). V was shortened by 8 bases and J by 0 bases, with 11 bases between the two germline ends. This CDR3 region has 14 residues. The CDR3 coding sequence is TGTGCCAGCGCGAAAGAATATAGCAATCAGCCCCAGCATTTT. It codes for CASAKEYSNQPQHF.

The chain uses TRBV27 and TRBJ2-7; D is tentatively TRBD1 or TRBD2 (5 bases each). Trimming removed 5 bases at V and 6 bases at J, with 20 bases between. Germline V gene sequence: CDR1 MNHEY, CDR2 SMNVEV (reference sequence). CDR3 length: 15 residues. CDR3 amino acids: CASSLGTVAASEQYF. The CDR3 DNA is TGTGCCAGCAGTCTAGGGACCGTGGCGGCCAGCGAGCAGTACTTC.

The chain uses TRBV7-9 and TRBJ2-7; 10 bases map to TRBD1. The CDR3 sequence is 16 residues long. Germline assignment: CDR1 SEHNR and CDR2 FQNEAQ (reference sequence). V was pared by 6 bases and J by 2 bases, with 10 bases of the junction left unmatched. Written as DNA, the CDR3 is TGTGCCAGCAGTCCTAGCGGACAGGGGGTAACCTACGAGCAGTACTTC. Residues: CASSPSGQGVTYEQYF.

The rearrangement links TRBV19 to TRBJ2-3; a possible D gene is TRBD2 (6 bases). Germline CDR1 and CDR2: LNHDA and SQIVND (reference sequence). This CDR3 comprises 14 residues. The V gene lost 6 bases and the J gene lost 1 base, with 11 bases spanning the gap. The CDR3 loop reads CASSMGGRTDTQYF. The CDR3 DNA follows: TGTGCCAGTAGCATGGGGGGACGCACAGATACGCAGTATTTT.

V and J are TRBV30 and TRBJ2-2; 10 nucleotides align to TRBD2. Germline V lookup: CDR1 GTSNPN, CDR2 SVGIG (reference sequence). The CDR3 runs 17 residues. V trimming: 3 bases; J trimming: 0 bases; junction bases outside the gene matches: 7. The CDR3 nucleotides are TGTGCCTGGAGACTAGCGGGACTATCCGCGAACACCGGGGAGCTGTTTTTT. It translates to CAWRLAGLSANTGELFF.

The chain links TRBV28 to TRBJ1-4; 10 bases are shared with TRBD1. The CDR3 length is 15 residues. Germline V gene lookup returns CDR1 MDHEN and CDR2 SYDVKM. V was clipped by 3 bases and J by 6 bases; unmatched bases: 4. The CDR3 coding sequence is TGTGCCAGCAGTTTCTTTGGGACAGGGGATGAAAAACTGTTTTTT. Translating gives CASSFFGTGDEKLFF. The complete variable domain, with remaining parts taken from reference TRBV28 and TRBJ1-4, reads DVKVTQSSRYLVKRTGEKVFLECVQDMDHENMFWYRQDPGLGLRLIYFSYDVKMKEKGDIPEGYSVSREKKERFSLILESASTNQTSMYLCASSFFGTGDEKLFFGSGTQLSVL.

In this sample, this clone turned up a few times. The rearrangement links TRBV4-1 to TRBJ1-4; possibly TRBD1 for D (5 bases). The V end lost 0 bases, the J end lost 3 bases, and 11 bases lay between the germline ends. The germline V gene has CDR1 MGHRA and CDR2 YSYEKL. CDR3 length equals 16 residues. The CDR3 DNA reads as TGCGCCAGCAGCCAAGAATCGGGGCTGGCTAATGAAAAACTGTTTTTT. Amino acid sequence: CASSQESGLANEKLFF.

The chain combines TRBV4-1 with TRBJ2-7; D not certain. The V end was cut by 0 bases, the J end by 6 bases, with 18 bases between. The CDR3 contains 16 residues. The germline V gene has CDR1 MGHRA and CDR2 YSYEKL. DNA of the CDR3: TGCGCCAGCAGCCAAGATCAAAGAACCGGGCGATTCGAGCAGTACTTC. Protein sequence: CASSQDQRTGRFEQYF.

The genes are TRBV28 and TRBJ2-1, with TRBD2 matching over 9 bases. V was pared by 6 bases and J by 1 base, with 10 bases of the junction left unmatched. The CDR3 length is 17 residues. Germline CDR1 is MDHEN and CDR2 is SYDVKM. Here the CDR3 reads CASSLLREGISYNEQFF. The CDR3 DNA reads as TGTGCCAGCAGCCTCTTGCGGGAGGGCATATCCTACAATGAGCAGTTCTTC.

A remark on this clone: Other DNA sequences in the same sample also yield this CDR3. The V gene is TRBV10-3, the J gene TRBJ1-1, with no clear D. The CDR3 has 13 amino acids. Germline lookup yields CDR1 ENHRY and CDR2 SYGVKD. V was pared by 2 bases and J by 1 base, with 5 bases between. The CDR3, as DNA: TGTGCCATCAGTGAGGGTGGGAACACTGAAGCTTTCTTT. This codes for CAISEGGNTEAFF.

This sequence joins TRBV27 and TRBJ2-1; no reliable D call. The germline V and J ends were trimmed by 6 bases and 5 bases, with 11 bases remaining between them. The CDR3 covers 13 residues. CDR1 and CDR2 from the germline V gene are MNHEY and SMNVEV (reference sequence). DNA for the CDR3: TGTGCCAGCAGCCACGACACGCACAATGAGCAGTTCTTC. This gives the protein CASSHDTHNEQFF.